The 29 T cell receptor beta chains below were found in one sample sequenced in a study of T cell responses to AZD1222 COVID-19 vaccine (TCRdb year 2021). What this sample's time point label stands for: baseline before first vaccination. Library preparation employed the immunoSEQ multiplex PCR assay. The immuneACCESS repertoire file appears here via TCRdb, limited to in-frame rearrangements. These files lack a portion of the clones; in checked studies, under half of the deficit traces to unresolved V genes, and the cause of the others is not known. For this sample the table gives 120,000 or so clones, of which about 85% were detected only once. Together, the top ten hold approximately 6.6% of the sample. Sequences were derived from peripheral blood, sampled on day 0 of AZD1222 vaccination. Receptors were obtained from an adult in good health.

V usage is TRBV5-4 and J usage is TRBJ1-2, with a possible D match to TRBD1 (6 bases). The CDR3 consists of 13 residues. Germline V gene lookup returns CDR1 SGHNT and CDR2 YYREEE (reference sequence). Trimming left V 3 bases short and J 10 bases short, with 16 bases between. In DNA form, the CDR3 reads TGTGCCAGCAGCTGGCGCCAGGCAGGGGTCTACACCTTC. Amino acid sequence: CASSWRQAGVYTF.

The count of this clone is one. This chain joins TRBV28 and TRBJ2-7; a possible D gene is TRBD1 (5 bases). The CDR3 runs to 12 residues. The germline CDR1 and CDR2 sequences are MDHEN and SYDVKM. Deletions cut 6 bases from V and 9 bases from J, with 15 bases between. In DNA form, the CDR3 reads TGTGCCAGCAGCGCCTACAGGTCGGTGCAGTACTTC. Translation gives CASSAYRSVQYF. Variable domain in full (rest from reference TRBV28 and TRBJ2-7): DVKVTQSSRYLVKRTGEKVFLECVQDMDHENMFWYRQDPGLGLRLIYFSYDVKMKEKGDIPEGYSVSREKKERFSLILESASTNQTSMYLCASSAYRSVQYFGPGTRLTVT.

CDR3 bases: TGTGCCACCAGCAGATCATCCGGGACAGGGACCTTGGGAGGCTACACCTTC. Its protein is CATSRSSGTGTLGGYTF. This chain connects TRBV15 to TRBJ1-2, with 9 positions matching TRBD1. In germline, CDR1 is LNHNV, CDR2 YYDKDF (reference sequence). This CDR3 contains 17 residues. J was trimmed by 8 bases and V by 2 bases; bases with no gene match: 15.

The chain couples TRBV7-9 to TRBJ1-6, with D uncertain. V was cut by 5 bases and J by 13 bases, with 27 bases left in between. The germline CDR1 and CDR2 sequences are SEHNR and FQNEAQ (reference sequence). CDR3 length equals 17 residues. CDR3 DNA: TGTGCCAGCAGCGAAGGGAGGAACAGCGGGAACCTAGAGCCCCTCCACTTT. Translating it yields CASSEGRNSGNLEPLHF.

The rearrangement joins TRBV6-5 to TRBJ2-7; 12 bases agree with TRBD2. Germline assignment: CDR1 MNHEY and CDR2 SVGAGI. Trimming cost V 6 bases and J 3 bases; bases outside gene matches: 6. This CDR3 is built from 15 residues. CDR3 sequence (DNA): TGTGCCAGCAGGTCTCGACTAGCGGGGGTCTACGAGCAGTACTTC. Its translation: CASRSRLAGVYEQYF.

This clone was seen only once. This chain connects TRBV11-3 to TRBJ2-2, with D unresolved. This CDR3 has 13 amino acids. V was pared by 5 bases and J by 6 bases, with 10 bases between. CDR1 and CDR2 (germline): SGHNT, YENEEA. CDR3 coding DNA: TGTGCCAGCAGCCCTGGGTTCGCCGGGGAGCTGTTTTTT. Amino acids: CASSPGFAGELFF.

The chain carries TRBV4-3 and TRBJ1-6; the D gene is possibly TRBD1 (6 bases). The CDR3 sequence is 21 residues long. Per germline, CDR1 LGHNA and CDR2 YSLEER. Trimming cost V 2 bases and J 4 bases, with 27 bases left between them. The chain's CDR3 is CASSQRGVWGPAQIYNSPLHF. In DNA, the CDR3 is TGCGCCAGCAGCCAAAGAGGGGTTTGGGGGCCGGCCCAAATTTATAATTCACCCCTCCACTTT.

The genes are TRBV18 and TRBJ2-3; 13 bases line up with TRBD2. The germline gives CDR1 KGHSH, CDR2 LQKENI. The junction had 9 bases not matched to a gene; V was cut back by 4 bases and J by 2 bases. The CDR3 spans 18 residues. CDR3: CASSRRGTSGDNTDTQYF. CDR3 coding DNA: TGTGCCAGCTCACGGAGGGGGACTAGCGGGGACAACACAGATACGCAGTATTTT. Full variable domain (missing parts from reference TRBV18 and TRBJ2-3): NAGVMQNPRHLVRRRGQEARLRCSPMKGHSHVYWYRQLPEEGLKFMVYLQKENIIDESGMPKERFSAEFPKEGPSILRIQQVVRGDSAAYFCASSRRGTSGDNTDTQYFGPGTRLTVL.

The V and J genes are TRBV4-1 and TRBJ2-3; 14 positions match TRBD2. Germline V gene sequence: CDR1 MGHRA, CDR2 YSYEKL. The V and J ends lost 4 bases and 0 bases, in that order; junction bases with no gene match: 3. There are 17 residues in the CDR3. Written as DNA, the CDR3 is TGCGCCAGCAGCCTCGGGACTAGCGGGGGTAGCACAGATACGCAGTATTTT. As protein: CASSLGTSGGSTDTQYF.

The chain has TRBV28 and TRBJ2-2, with a weak D call TRBD1 (5 bases). The V gene lost 0 bases and the J gene lost 2 bases, with 7 bases spanning the gap. This CDR3 is built from 15 residues. Germline lookup yields CDR1 MDHEN and CDR2 SYDVKM. The CDR3 nucleotides read TGTGCCAGCAGTTTATGGCAGGGCAACACCGGGGAGCTGTTTTTT. Its translation: CASSLWQGNTGELFF.

This chain joins TRBV7-2 and TRBJ2-7; D gene unclear. The CDR3 consists of 12 residues. Deletions cut 0 bases from V and 7 bases from J, with 7 bases between. The germline gives CDR1 SGHTA, CDR2 FQGNSA. CDR3 protein: CASSLANGEQYF. CDR3 sequence (DNA): TGTGCCAGCAGCTTAGCAAATGGGGAGCAGTACTTC.

The rearrangement joins TRBV11-1 to TRBJ2-7; D might be TRBD1 (5 bases). The ends were cut back, 2 bases at V and 5 bases at J, with 7 bases in the middle. This CDR3 spans 12 amino acids. In germline, CDR1 is SGHAT, CDR2 FQDESV (reference sequence). CDR3 residues: CASSLSGNEQYF. The DNA for the CDR3 is TGTGCCAGCAGCTTATCAGGGAACGAGCAGTACTTC.

In its sample, this clone was seen a few times. The genes are TRBV7-2 and TRBJ1-1, with D unresolved. V was pared by 5 bases and J by 0 bases, with 10 bases between. Per the germline V gene, CDR1 is SGHTA and CDR2 is FQGNSA. There are 14 residues in the CDR3. The CDR3 loop is CASSNRVMNTEAFF. The CDR3 nucleotides are TGTGCCAGCAGCAACCGGGTTATGAACACTGAAGCTTTCTTT.

The chain joins TRBV2 to TRBJ2-7; D is tentatively TRBD1 or TRBD2 (5 bases each). V dropped 6 bases and J dropped 3 bases, with 18 bases sitting between them. The CDR3 runs to 15 residues. Per the germline V gene, CDR1 is SNHLY and CDR2 is FYNNEI. CDR3 region: CASSDGTEMGYEQYF. CDR3 coding DNA: TGTGCCAGCAGCGATGGGACGGAGATGGGCTACGAGCAGTACTTC.

The chain couples TRBV9 to TRBJ2-7; TRBD1 might be the D (6 bases). This CDR3 is built from 15 residues. Trimming pared 1 base from V and 1 base from J, leaving 12 bases between. Germline V gene data show CDR1 as SGDLS and CDR2 as YYNGEE. The CDR3 sequence: CASSVRDTSSYEQYF. The CDR3 coding sequence is TGTGCCAGCAGCGTAAGGGACACGTCTTCCTACGAGCAGTACTTC.

The V call is TRBV5-6, the J call TRBJ2-5; TRBD2 agrees at 10 bases. The CDR3 sequence is 16 residues long. Germline values: CDR1 SGHDT, CDR2 YYEEEE. With 2 bases clipped from V and 0 bases from J, the junction kept 4 bases outside the gene matches. The CDR3 region has the DNA TGTGCCAGCAGCTTAAAAGCGGGGGGGTACCAAGAGACCCAGTACTTC. It is translated as CASSLKAGGYQETQYF.

The chain links TRBV6-2 or TRBV6-3 to TRBJ1-5; D uncertain. Between the trimmed V and J ends, which lost 2 bases and 7 bases, there was a span of 18 bases. Germline lookup yields CDR1 MNHEY and CDR2 SVGEGT. This CDR3 contains 16 residues. CDR3 in DNA: TGTGCCAGCAGTTACGGTGGAAGGGTTCCAGGCCAGCCCCAGCATTTT. Translated: CASSYGGRVPGQPQHF.

The chain combines TRBV7-4 with TRBJ1-5; the D gene is possibly TRBD1 (5 bases). The length of the CDR3 is 14 residues. Germline CDR1 SGHVT, CDR2 SQSDAQ. The germline V and J ends were trimmed by 2 bases and 7 bases, with 12 bases remaining between them. Here the CDR3 reads CASSLRAGKQPQHF. CDR3 nucleotide sequence: TGTGCCAGCAGCTTAAGGGCAGGGAAGCAGCCCCAGCATTTT.

The chain is built from TRBV5-4 and TRBJ2-1, with D possibly TRBD2 on 6 matching bases. Germline V gene data show CDR1 as SGHNT and CDR2 as YYREEE (reference sequence). Trimming removed 4 bases from V and 1 base from J, with 18 bases in between. The length of the CDR3 is 17 residues. The CDR3 DNA follows: TGTGCCAGCAGCCTCATGCCCCTAGCGAGGTCCTACAATGAGCAGTTCTTC. It encodes CASSLMPLARSYNEQFF.

The V call is TRBV15, the J call TRBJ2-5; no firm D call. Germline V gene lookup returns CDR1 LNHNV and CDR2 YYDKDF (reference sequence). This CDR3 is 13 amino acids long. Between the trimmed V and J ends, which lost 3 bases and 10 bases, there was a span of 15 bases. CDR3 protein: CATSSQDWYLQYF. The CDR3 DNA is TGTGCCACCAGCAGTCAAGACTGGTACCTCCAGTACTTC.

CDR3 sequence (DNA): TGCGCCAGCAGCCAAGAAATGGACGCAACCTACGAGCAGTACTTC. Translating gives CASSQEMDATYEQYF. The chain couples TRBV4-1 to TRBJ2-7; D is unclear. The CDR3 extends over 15 amino acids. Trimming left V 0 bases short and J 2 bases short, with 11 bases between. From germline, CDR1 is MGHRA and CDR2 YSYEKL.

The chain has TRBV7-2 and TRBJ1-6, with TRBD1 matching over 10 bases. This CDR3 region has 14 residues. V trimming: 5 bases; J trimming: 9 bases; junction bases outside the gene matches: 4. CDR1 SGHTA and CDR2 FQGNSA come from the germline V gene. CDR3 in amino acids: CASSDRGLGSPLHF. The CDR3 DNA is TGTGCCAGCAGCGACAGGGGGCTTGGTTCACCCCTCCACTTT. The full variable domain, with the rest looked up from reference TRBV7-2 and TRBJ1-6, is GAGVSQSPSNKVTEKGKDVELRCDPISGHTALYWYRQSLGQGLEFLIYFQGNSAPDKSGLPSDRFSAERTGGSVSTLTIQRTQQEDSAVYLCASSDRGLGSPLHFGNGTRLTVT.

The rearrangement uses TRBV15 and TRBJ2-1, with D uncertain. CDR1 LNHNV and CDR2 YYDKDF come from the germline V gene (reference sequence). V was trimmed by 1 base and J by 7 bases, leaving 11 bases between them. This CDR3 has 14 residues. The CDR3 here is CATSRAAAVNEQFF. CDR3 nucleotides: TGTGCCACCAGCAGAGCGGCTGCGGTAAATGAGCAGTTCTTC.

In its sample, this clone was seen once. V and J are TRBV6-6 and TRBJ2-7; 11 bases fit TRBD2. This CDR3 region has 16 residues. CDR1 is MNHNY and CDR2 is SVGAGI in the germline V gene (reference sequence). The junction had 5 bases not matched to a gene; V was cut back by 2 bases and J by 2 bases. The CDR3 loop reads CASSYPRLAGPYEQYF. CDR3 DNA sequence: TGTGCCAGCAGTTACCCCAGACTAGCGGGGCCCTACGAGCAGTACTTC.

The rearrangement links TRBV28 to TRBJ2-5; 11 bases align to TRBD1. V shed 8 bases and J 5 bases; nucleotides not matched to a gene: 7. Germline V gene sequence: CDR1 MDHEN, CDR2 SYDVKM. CDR3 length equals 14 residues. The chain's CDR3 is CASRNRDRGETQYF. The CDR3 DNA follows: TGTGCCAGCCGTAACCGGGACAGGGGGGAGACCCAGTACTTC.

The V gene is TRBV28, the J gene TRBJ1-2; no firm D call. V dropped 6 bases and J dropped 2 bases, with 13 bases sitting between them. This CDR3 spans 14 amino acids. Germline V gene lookup returns CDR1 MDHEN and CDR2 SYDVKM. CDR3 loop: CASSLTGPNYGYTF. For the CDR3, the DNA is TGTGCCAGCAGCCTAACCGGGCCCAACTATGGCTACACCTTC.

The chain combines TRBV20-1 with TRBJ2-2, with 7 nucleotides matching TRBD2. The CDR3 has 15 residues. V lost 3 bases and J lost 7; bases outside the gene matches: 11. Germline V gene data show CDR1 as DFQATT and CDR2 as SNEGSKA (reference sequence). CDR3 nucleotides: TGCAGTGCTAGTCCCGCCGGGGGGAGGGACGGGGAGCTGTTTTTT. Translation: CSASPAGGRDGELFF.

This rearrangement joins TRBV2 to TRBJ2-7, with 7 nucleotides matching TRBD1. CDR1 and CDR2 (germline): SNHLY, FYNNEI. Losses at the gene ends were 5 bases for V and 5 bases for J; bases not matched to a gene: 3. This CDR3 is 12 amino acids long. CDR3 in DNA: TGTGCCAGCAGTACGACAGGGCACGAGCAGTACTTC. Amino acid sequence: CASSTTGHEQYF.

This chain connects TRBV19 to TRBJ2-1; TRBD2 matches 8 bases. In germline, CDR1 is LNHDA, CDR2 SQIVND (reference sequence). The CDR3 spans 16 residues. Trimming at V came to 2 bases and at J to 6 bases, leaving 9 bases not matched to a gene. The CDR3 coding sequence is TGTGCCAGTAGTATACCGAGGAGCGGGGGACTCAATGAGCAGTTCTTC. Protein product: CASSIPRSGGLNEQFF.